This TCR beta chain was found in a study of graft-versus-host responses after intestinal transplantation (dated by TCRdb to the early 2020s). For the study in its entirety: The transplants that recipients got were multivisceral, liver-intestinal, or isolated intestinal. Every recipient was given anti-thymocyte globulin induction, followed by around three years of maintenance tacrolimus and steroids. Bulk TCR-beta CDR3 sequencing was used to track graft-versus-host and host-versus-graft alloreactive T cell clones in the graft, circulation and bone marrow after intestinal transplantation. Alloreactive clones were identified by sequencing pre-transplant mixed lymphocyte reaction products and comparing these products with unstimulated pre-transplant donor and recipient T cells. A cohort of 20 to 25 intestinal transplant recipients, including one retransplant, was enrolled, and a few patients lacking pretransplant specimens were excluded. A peak of at least 4% donor T cells among recipient peripheral blood mononuclear cells was the definition used for donor T cell macrochimerism. Instead of going to the commercial service, samples from a few later patients were sequenced in-house on an Illumina MiSeq and processed with MiXCR.

Blood samples were collected up to 4 times in the first month after transplant and then at least monthly when available. A remark on this clone: This receptor's antigen is unknown. Per-nucleotide qualities are absent, and no much larger clonotype sits a single base away. The same CDR3 is also encoded by other DNA sequences in this sample.

To prepare the library, the immunoSEQ multiplex PCR assay was applied. High-throughput TCR-beta CDR3 sequencing of genomic DNA from most patients was performed by Adaptive Biotechnologies. The paper's data handling went like this. Adaptive's ImmunoSEQ software supplied the TCR sequencing data for 15 to 20 patients, while MiXCR and VDJtools were used to process a few other patients. Because the origin of CDR3 nucleotide sequences shared between donor and recipient could not be assigned, those sequences were removed. At least 2-fold expansion over unstimulated cells and a minimum CFSE-low frequency of 0.002% (template counts) or 0.001% (read counts) were required for clones to be classified as alloreactive. A clone was considered mappable if detected in the sequenced pre-transplant spleen, lymph node, or MLR CFSE-low populations of the donor or recipient. The cumulative frequency of alloreactive clones was calculated as a percentage of all sequences, weighted by copy number. This is the immuneACCESS table as TCRdb keeps it, with only in-frame sequences that have V and J called. A part of the clones is gone; compared with another copy, unresolved V genes explain less than half, and the rest is unexplained. V and J calls and clone size are as listed in that table; D and trimming were resolved from the DNA. Counted in this sample were just over 7,500 clones; 95% to 98% of them appeared once. The ten largest account for roughly 0.22% of the sample.

Relative to germline, V is 7 bases shorter and J is 2 bases shorter, with 12 bases between their ends. Taken from the germline V gene (reference sequence), the CDR1 and CDR2 loops are SGHAT and FQDESV. The CDR3 has 14 amino acids, counting the end cysteine and phenylalanine. Solely the CDR3 DNA is kept, with 42 bases framed from the first base. Broad study findings and their caveats: In patients with donor T cell macrochimerism, the allografts had high GvH to HvG T cell clonal ratios. GvH clones were found in recipient bone marrow, and some of the GvH clones appeared earlier in ileal mucosa or blood, which is consistent with an intestinal mucosal origin. The conclusions were limited by the relatively low number and heterogeneity of the intestinal transplant patients. Early after transplant, peak levels of circulating GvH clones were associated with declines in HvG clones.

The sequenced sample was PBMCs, obtained 23 days after intestinal transplant. The V and J genes are TRBV11-1 and TRBJ2-1, with the identity of the D gene unclear. The TCR was taken from a human patient who received an intestinal transplant, so some T cells may come from the graft donor. The nucleotide sequence is given as TGTGCCAGCACCCCCAGACCACCCTACAATGAGCAGTTCTTC. It translates to CASTPRPPYNEQFF. Extended through the reference TRBV11-1 and TRBJ2-1 proteins, this CDR3 yields the full variable domain: EAEVAQSPRYKITEKSQAVAFWCDPISGHATLYWYRQILGQGPELLVQFQDESVVDDSQLPKDRFSAERLKGVDSTLKIQPAELGDSAMYLCASTPRPPYNEQFFGPGTRLTVL.